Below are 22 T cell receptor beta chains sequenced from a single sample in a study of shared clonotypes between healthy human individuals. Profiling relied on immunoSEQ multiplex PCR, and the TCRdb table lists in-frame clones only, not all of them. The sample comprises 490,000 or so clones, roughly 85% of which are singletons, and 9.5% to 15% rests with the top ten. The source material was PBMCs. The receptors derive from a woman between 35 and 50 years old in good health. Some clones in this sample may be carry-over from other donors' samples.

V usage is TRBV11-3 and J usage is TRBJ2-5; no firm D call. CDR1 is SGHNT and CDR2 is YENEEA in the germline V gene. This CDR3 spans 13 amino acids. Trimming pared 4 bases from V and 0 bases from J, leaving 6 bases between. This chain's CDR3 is CASSWGYQETQYF. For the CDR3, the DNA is TGTGCCAGCAGCTGGGGATACCAAGAGACCCAGTACTTC.

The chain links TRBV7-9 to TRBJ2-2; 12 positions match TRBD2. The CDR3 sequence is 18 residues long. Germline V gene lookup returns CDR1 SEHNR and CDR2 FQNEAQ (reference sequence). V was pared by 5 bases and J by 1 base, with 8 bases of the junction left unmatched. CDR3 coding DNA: TGTGCCAGCAGCCCACCCCCGGGACTAGCGGGGAACACCGGGGAGCTGTTTTTT. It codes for CASSPPPGLAGNTGELFF. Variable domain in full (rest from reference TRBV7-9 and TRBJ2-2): DTGVSQNPRHKITKRGQNVTFRCDPISEHNRLYWYRQTLGQGPEFLTYFQNEAQLEKSRLLSDRFSAERPKGSFSTLEIQRTEQGDSAMYLCASSPPPGLAGNTGELFFGEGSRLTVL.

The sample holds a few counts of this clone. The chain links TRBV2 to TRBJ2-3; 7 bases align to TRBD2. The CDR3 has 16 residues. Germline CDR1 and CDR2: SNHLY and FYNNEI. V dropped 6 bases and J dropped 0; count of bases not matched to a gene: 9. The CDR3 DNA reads TGTGCCAGCAGCGATGGTAGCGGGCCGAGCACAGATACGCAGTATTTT. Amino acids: CASSDGSGPSTDTQYF.

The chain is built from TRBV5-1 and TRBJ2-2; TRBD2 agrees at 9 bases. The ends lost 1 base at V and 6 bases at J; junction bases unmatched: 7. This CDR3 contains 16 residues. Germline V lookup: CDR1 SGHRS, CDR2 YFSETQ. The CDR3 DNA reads TGCGCCAGCAGCTTGCCCGGGACTAGCAGGGCCGGGGAGCTGTTTTTT. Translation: CASSLPGTSRAGELFF.

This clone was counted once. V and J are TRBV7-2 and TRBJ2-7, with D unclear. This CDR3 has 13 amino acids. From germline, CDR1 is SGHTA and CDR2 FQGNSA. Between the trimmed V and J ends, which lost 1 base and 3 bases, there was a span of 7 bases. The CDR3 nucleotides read TGTGCCAGCAGCTTAGTAGTCGGCTACGAGCAGTACTTC. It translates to CASSLVVGYEQYF.

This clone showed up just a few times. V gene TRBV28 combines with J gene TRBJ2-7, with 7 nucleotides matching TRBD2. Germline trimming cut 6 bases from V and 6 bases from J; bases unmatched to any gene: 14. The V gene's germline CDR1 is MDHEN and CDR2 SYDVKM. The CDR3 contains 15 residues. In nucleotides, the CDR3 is TGTGCCAGCAGCTACCTTAGCGGGCCCTCCGGCGAGCAGTACTTC. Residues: CASSYLSGPSGEQYF.

The CDR3 bases are TGTGCCAGCAGCTCCATGGACAGGGAGTTCAACGAGCAGTACTTC. Translating gives CASSSMDREFNEQYF. The V call is TRBV7-3, the J call TRBJ2-7; TRBD1 matches at 8 bases. From germline, CDR1 is SGHTA and CDR2 FQGTGA. V was pared by 4 bases and J by 5 bases, with 10 bases of the junction left unmatched. The length of the CDR3 is 15 residues.

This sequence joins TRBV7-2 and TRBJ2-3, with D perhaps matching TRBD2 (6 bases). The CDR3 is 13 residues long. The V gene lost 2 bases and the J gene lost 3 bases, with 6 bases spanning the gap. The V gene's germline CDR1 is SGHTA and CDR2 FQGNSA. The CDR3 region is CASSLRETDTQYF. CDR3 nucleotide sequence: TGTGCCAGCAGCTTACGGGAGACAGATACGCAGTATTTT.

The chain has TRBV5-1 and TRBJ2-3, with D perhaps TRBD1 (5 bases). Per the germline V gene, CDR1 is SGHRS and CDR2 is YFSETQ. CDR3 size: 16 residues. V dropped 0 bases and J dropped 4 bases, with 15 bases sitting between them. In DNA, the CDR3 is TGCGCCAGCAGCTTGGCTGGCCCCAGGGCGGCAGATACGCAGTATTTT. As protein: CASSLAGPRAADTQYF. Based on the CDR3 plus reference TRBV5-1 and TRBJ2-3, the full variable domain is KAGVTQTPRYLIKTRGQQVTLSCSPISGHRSVSWYQQTPGQGLQFLFEYFSETQRNKGNFPGRFSGRQFSNSRSEMNVSTLELGDSALYLCASSLAGPRAADTQYFGPGTRLTVL.

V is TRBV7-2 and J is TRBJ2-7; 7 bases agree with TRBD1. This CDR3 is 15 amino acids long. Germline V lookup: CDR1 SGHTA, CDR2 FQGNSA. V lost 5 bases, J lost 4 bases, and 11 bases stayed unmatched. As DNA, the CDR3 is TGTGCCAGCAGCCTTCAGACAGGGACATCGTACGAGCAGTACTTC. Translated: CASSLQTGTSYEQYF. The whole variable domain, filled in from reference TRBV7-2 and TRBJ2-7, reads GAGVSQSPSNKVTEKGKDVELRCDPISGHTALYWYRQSLGQGLEFLIYFQGNSAPDKSGLPSDRFSAERTGGSVSTLTIQRTQQEDSAVYLCASSLQTGTSYEQYFGPGTRLTVT.

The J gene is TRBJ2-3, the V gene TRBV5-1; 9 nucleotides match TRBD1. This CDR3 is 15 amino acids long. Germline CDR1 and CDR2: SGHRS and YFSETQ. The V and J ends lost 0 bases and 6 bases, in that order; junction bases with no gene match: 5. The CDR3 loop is CASSLVDRGIDTQYF. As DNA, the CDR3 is TGCGCCAGCAGCTTGGTGGACAGGGGCATTGATACGCAGTATTTT. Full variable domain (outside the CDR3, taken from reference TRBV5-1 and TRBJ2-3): KAGVTQTPRYLIKTRGQQVTLSCSPISGHRSVSWYQQTPGQGLQFLFEYFSETQRNKGNFPGRFSGRQFSNSRSEMNVSTLELGDSALYLCASSLVDRGIDTQYFGPGTRLTVL.

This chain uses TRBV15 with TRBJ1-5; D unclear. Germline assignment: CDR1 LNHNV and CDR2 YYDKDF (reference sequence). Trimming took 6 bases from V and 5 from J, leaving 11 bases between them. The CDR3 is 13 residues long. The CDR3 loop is CATSGEVDQPQHF. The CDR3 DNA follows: TGTGCCACCAGTGGGGAGGTTGATCAGCCCCAGCATTTT.

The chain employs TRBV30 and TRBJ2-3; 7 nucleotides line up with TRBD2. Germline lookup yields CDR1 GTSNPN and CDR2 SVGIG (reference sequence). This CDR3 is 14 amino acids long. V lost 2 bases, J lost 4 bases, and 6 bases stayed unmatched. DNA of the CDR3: TGTGCCTGGAGTCGAGCGGGAATCGCAGATACGCAGTATTTT. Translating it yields CAWSRAGIADTQYF.

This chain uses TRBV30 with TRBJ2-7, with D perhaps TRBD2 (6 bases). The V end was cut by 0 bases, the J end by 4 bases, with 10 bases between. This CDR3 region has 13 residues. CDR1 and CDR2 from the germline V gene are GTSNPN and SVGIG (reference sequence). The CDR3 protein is CAWSVLAPYEQYF. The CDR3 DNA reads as TGTGCCTGGAGTGTCCTAGCGCCTTACGAGCAGTACTTC. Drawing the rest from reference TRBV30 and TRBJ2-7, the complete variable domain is SQTIHQWPATLVQPVGSPLSLECTVEGTSNPNLYWYRQAAGRGLQLLFYSVGIGQISSEVPQNLSASRPQDRQFILSSKKLLLSDSGFYLCAWSVLAPYEQYFGPGTRLTVT.

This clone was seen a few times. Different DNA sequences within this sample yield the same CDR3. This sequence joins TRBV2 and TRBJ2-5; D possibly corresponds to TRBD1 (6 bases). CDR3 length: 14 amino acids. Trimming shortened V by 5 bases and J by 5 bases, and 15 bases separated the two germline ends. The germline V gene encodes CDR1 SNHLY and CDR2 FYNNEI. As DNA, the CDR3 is TGTGCCAGCAGTAATACAGGGAGAGAGGAGACCCAGTACTTC. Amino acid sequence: CASSNTGREETQYF. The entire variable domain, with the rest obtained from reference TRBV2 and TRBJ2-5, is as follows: EPEVTQTPSHQVTQMGQEVILRCVPISNHLYFYWYRQILGQKVEFLVSFYNNEISEKSEIFDDQFSVERPDGSNFTLKIRSTKLEDSAMYFCASSNTGREETQYFGPGTRLLVL.

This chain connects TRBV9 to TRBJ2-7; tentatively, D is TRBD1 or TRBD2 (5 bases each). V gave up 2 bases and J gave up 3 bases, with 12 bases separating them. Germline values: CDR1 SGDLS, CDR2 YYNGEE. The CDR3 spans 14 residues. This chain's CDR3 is CASSVGTRDYEQYF. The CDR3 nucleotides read TGTGCCAGCAGCGTCGGGACCAGGGACTACGAGCAGTACTTC.

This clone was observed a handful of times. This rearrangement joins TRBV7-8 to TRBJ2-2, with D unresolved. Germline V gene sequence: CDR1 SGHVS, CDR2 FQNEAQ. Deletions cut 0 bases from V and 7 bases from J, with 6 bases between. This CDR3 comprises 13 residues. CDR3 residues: CASSLAVRGELFF. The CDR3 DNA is TGTGCCAGCAGCTTAGCAGTTCGCGGGGAGCTGTTTTTT.

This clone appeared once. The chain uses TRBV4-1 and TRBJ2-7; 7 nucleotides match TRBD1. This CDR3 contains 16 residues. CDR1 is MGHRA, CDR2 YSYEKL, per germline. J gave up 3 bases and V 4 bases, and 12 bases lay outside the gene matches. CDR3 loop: CASSRVIAGTDYEQYF. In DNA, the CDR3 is TGCGCCAGCAGCCGGGTAATTGCCGGGACAGACTACGAGCAGTACTTC.

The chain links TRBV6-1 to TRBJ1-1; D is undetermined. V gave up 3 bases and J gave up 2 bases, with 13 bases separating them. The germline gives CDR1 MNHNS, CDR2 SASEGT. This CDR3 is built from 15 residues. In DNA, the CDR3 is TGTGCCAGCAGTGAGGTATCGAATTTTAACACTGAAGCTTTCTTT. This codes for CASSEVSNFNTEAFF.

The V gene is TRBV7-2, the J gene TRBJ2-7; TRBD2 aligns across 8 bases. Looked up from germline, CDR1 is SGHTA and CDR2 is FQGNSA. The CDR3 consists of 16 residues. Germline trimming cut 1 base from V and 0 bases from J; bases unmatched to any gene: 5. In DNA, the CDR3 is TGTGCCAGCAGCTTAGTTGGCGGGAGGAACTCCTACGAGCAGTACTTC. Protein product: CASSLVGGRNSYEQYF.

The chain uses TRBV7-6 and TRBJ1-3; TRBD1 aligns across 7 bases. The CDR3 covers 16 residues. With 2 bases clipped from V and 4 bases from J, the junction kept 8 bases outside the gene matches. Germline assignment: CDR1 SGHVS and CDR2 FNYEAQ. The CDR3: CASSLRATGAGNTIYF. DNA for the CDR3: TGTGCCAGCAGCTTAAGGGCAACAGGGGCAGGAAACACCATATATTTT.

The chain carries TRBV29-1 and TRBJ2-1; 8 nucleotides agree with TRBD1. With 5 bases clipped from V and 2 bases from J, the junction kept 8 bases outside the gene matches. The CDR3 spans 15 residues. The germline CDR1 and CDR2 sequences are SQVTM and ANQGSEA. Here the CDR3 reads CSVTPGQGAYNEQFF. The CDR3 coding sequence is TGCAGCGTTACCCCAGGACAGGGCGCCTACAATGAGCAGTTCTTC.